The next 20 T cell receptor beta chains were all read from a single sample in a study of shared clonotypes between healthy human individuals. Produced via immunoSEQ multiplex PCR; TCRdb's table is partial and in-frame only. The sample has about 490,000 clones, approximately 80% seen once; the top ten hold 10% to 15%. The source material was PBMCs. Every receptor here comes from a woman in her forties in good health. Some clones in this sample may be carry-over from other donors' samples.

This rearrangement joins TRBV18 to TRBJ1-2, with D hard to call. The germline V and J ends were trimmed by 0 bases and 3 bases, with 14 bases remaining between them. Germline V gene sequence: CDR1 KGHSH, CDR2 LQKENI. This CDR3 spans 16 amino acids. The CDR3 region has the DNA TGTGCCAGCTCACCACCCGTCTCGGGCACAGACTATGGCTACACCTTC. It encodes CASSPPVSGTDYGYTF. Variable domain in full (rest from reference TRBV18 and TRBJ1-2): NAGVMQNPRHLVRRRGQEARLRCSPMKGHSHVYWYRQLPEEGLKFMVYLQKENIIDESGMPKERFSAEFPKEGPSILRIQQVVRGDSAAYFCASSPPVSGTDYGYTFGSGTRLTVV.

The chain employs TRBV2 and TRBJ1-1; 11 bases match TRBD1. CDR1 and CDR2 (germline): SNHLY, FYNNEI. The trim removed 6 bases at V and 0 bases at J, leaving 3 bases unmatched. This CDR3 comprises 15 residues. The CDR3 DNA reads as TGTGCCAGCAGCGGACAGGGGGCAGTGAACACTGAAGCTTTCTTT. Translated, it gives CASSGQGAVNTEAFF.

This clone was recorded a few times. The chain links TRBV7-2 to TRBJ1-5, with 9 bases identical to TRBD1. Germline assignment: CDR1 SGHTA and CDR2 FQGNSA. The CDR3 is 18 amino acids. Trimming took 2 bases from V and 4 from J; bases not matched to a gene: 12. The CDR3: CASSLSWLRQGVNQPQHF. CDR3 bases: TGTGCCAGCAGCTTAAGCTGGTTACGACAGGGGGTAAATCAGCCCCAGCATTTT.

The chain joins TRBV10-3 to TRBJ2-7; 9 bases are shared with TRBD1. The V gene's germline CDR1 is ENHRY and CDR2 SYGVKD. The junction had 7 bases not matched to a gene; V was cut back by 6 bases and J by 4 bases. This CDR3 contains 14 residues. The CDR3 sequence is CAISPGTGIYEQYF. The CDR3 DNA sequence: TGTGCCATCAGCCCCGGGACAGGGATATACGAGCAGTACTTC.

The chain has TRBV2 and TRBJ2-7, with 9 bases matching TRBD1. V lost 2 bases to trimming and J lost 12 bases; unmatched junction nucleotides: 5. The germline gives CDR1 SNHLY, CDR2 FYNNEI. This CDR3 region has 12 residues. CDR3 DNA: TGTGCCAGCAGTGAACGGGACAGGGTTGGGTACTTC. Amino acids: CASSERDRVGYF.

V is TRBV11-3 and J is TRBJ2-7; 8 bases map to TRBD2. The germline gives CDR1 SGHNT, CDR2 YENEEA. This CDR3 contains 16 residues. Trimming took 2 bases from V and 4 from J; bases not matched to a gene: 10. CDR3 DNA sequence: TGTGCCAGCAGCTTATATTGGGCTAGCGGGCGGTACGAGCAGTACTTC. This gives the protein CASSLYWASGRYEQYF.

The CDR3 here is CASSGDRASSYEQYF. The CDR3 DNA is TGTGCCAGCAGTGGGGACAGGGCGAGCTCCTACGAGCAGTACTTC. The chain has TRBV2 and TRBJ2-5; 9 nucleotides match TRBD1. The DNA matches TRBJ2-7 better at its end, which makes the J call doubtful. Germline lookup yields CDR1 SNHLY and CDR2 FYNNEI. The CDR3 loop spans 15 amino acids.

V and J are TRBV5-1 and TRBJ2-3; D is unclear. Per the germline V gene, CDR1 is SGHRS and CDR2 is YFSETQ. This CDR3 region has 13 residues. Trimming left V 5 bases short and J 2 bases short, with 9 bases between. The CDR3 here is CASRGGDTDTQYF. The CDR3 DNA reads TGCGCCAGCAGAGGCGGAGACACAGATACGCAGTATTTT.

The chain has TRBV7-2 and TRBJ2-3; D uncertain. V lost 7 bases and J lost 2, with 13 bases in between. The CDR3 loop spans 14 amino acids. Germline-derived CDR1 and CDR2 are SGHTA and FQGNSA. CDR3 sequence reads: CASNTGIHTDTQYF. The DNA of the CDR3 is TGTGCCAGCAATACGGGCATCCACACAGATACGCAGTATTTT.

The chain couples TRBV19 to TRBJ2-7; D may be TRBD2 (5 bases). The CDR3 runs 11 residues. Germline V lookup: CDR1 LNHDA, CDR2 SQIVND (reference sequence). V was cut by 6 bases and J by 2 bases, with 5 bases left in between. CDR3 in DNA: TGTGCCAGTAGCGGGGCCTACGAGCAGTACTTC. Translated, it gives CASSGAYEQYF. The complete variable domain, with remaining parts taken from reference TRBV19 and TRBJ2-7, reads DGGITQSPKYLFRKEGQNVTLSCEQNLNHDAMYWYRQDPGQGLRLIYYSQIVNDFQKGDIAEGYSVSREKKESFPLTVTSAQKNPTAFYLCASSGAYEQYFGPGTRLTVT.

This chain links TRBV19 with TRBJ1-1; 9 nucleotides match TRBD1. With V trimmed by 1 base and J by 3 bases, 9 bases remained unmatched. The germline gives CDR1 LNHDA, CDR2 SQIVND (reference sequence). The CDR3 runs 17 residues. The CDR3 loop reads CASSIAFGQGTDTEAFF. The CDR3 DNA sequence: TGTGCCAGTAGTATAGCTTTCGGACAGGGGACGGACACTGAAGCTTTCTTT.

The sample holds a few counts of this clone. The J gene is TRBJ2-3, the V gene TRBV7-2; TRBD2 matches 15 bases. V was clipped by 5 bases and J by 6 bases; unmatched bases: 6. The CDR3 totals 16 residues. Germline V lookup: CDR1 SGHTA, CDR2 FQGNSA. In DNA, the CDR3 is TGTGCCAGCAGCCCCGGGACTAGCGGGAGGATGGATACGCAGTATTTT. It is translated as CASSPGTSGRMDTQYF.

V usage is TRBV14 and J usage is TRBJ1-4; 8 bases line up with TRBD1. Losses at the gene ends were 4 bases for V and 3 bases for J; bases not matched to a gene: 4. This CDR3 has 15 residues. Per germline, CDR1 SGHDN and CDR2 FVKESK. The CDR3 is CASSRTGGPNEKLFF. The CDR3 bases are TGTGCCAGCAGCCGCACAGGGGGACCTAATGAAAAACTGTTTTTT.

Points on this clone: A much larger clone lies one base from this, so it may be a read error. Within the sample, other DNA sequences also encode this same CDR3. The J gene is TRBJ1-1, the V gene TRBV28; possibly TRBD1 for D (5 bases). The germline V gene encodes CDR1 MDHEN and CDR2 SYDVKM. The V and J ends lost 3 bases and 3 bases respectively, with 17 bases between them. CDR3 length equals 16 residues. Written as DNA, the CDR3 is TGTGCCAGCAGTTTTGTCAGGGACCTTCCCTACACTGAAGCTTTCTTT. It is translated as CASSFVRDLPYTEAFF.

The chain combines TRBV5-4 with TRBJ2-7; 7 nucleotides agree with TRBD1. The CDR3 spans 19 residues. Germline V lookup: CDR1 SGHNT, CDR2 YYREEE (reference sequence). The trim removed 0 bases at V and 2 bases at J, leaving 17 bases unmatched. The CDR3 coding sequence is TGTGCCAGCAGCTTGGCTTTGGGACAGCGCGGCCGATCAACCTACGAGCAGTACTTC. Protein product: CASSLALGQRGRSTYEQYF.

This chain connects TRBV4-2 to TRBJ2-5; TRBD2 matches at 9 bases. The CDR3 totals 17 residues. CDR1 and CDR2 from the germline V gene are LGHNA and YNFKEQ. With 0 bases clipped from V and 1 base from J, the junction kept 6 bases outside the gene matches. This CDR3 is CASSQDASGDIQETQYF. The CDR3 DNA follows: TGTGCCAGCAGCCAAGATGCTAGCGGGGACATCCAAGAGACCCAGTACTTC.

This chain uses TRBV5-1 with TRBJ2-7; 8 positions match TRBD1. Germline CDR1 reads SGHRS; CDR2 reads YFSETQ. CDR3 length: 16 amino acids. The V and J ends lost 4 bases and 3 bases, in that order; junction bases with no gene match: 12. CDR3 sequence (DNA): TGCGCCAGCAGCCCACGCACGACAGGGGCGGTCTACGAGCAGTACTTC. Protein product: CASSPRTTGAVYEQYF.

The J gene is TRBJ2-5, the V gene TRBV4-2; D call uncertain. Germline CDR1 LGHNA, CDR2 YNFKEQ. Trimming left V 5 bases short and J 6 bases short, with 10 bases between. CDR3 length: 12 residues. CDR3 residues: CASSADGQTQYF. CDR3 DNA sequence: TGTGCCAGCAGCGCAGACGGCCAGACCCAGTACTTC.

V usage is TRBV2 and J usage is TRBJ1-5; D is perhaps TRBD1 (5 bases). The germline V gene encodes CDR1 SNHLY and CDR2 FYNNEI. CDR3 length: 12 residues. The germline V and J ends were trimmed by 4 bases and 5 bases, with 6 bases remaining between them. CDR3 sequence: CASSGGDQPQHF. The CDR3 DNA follows: TGTGCCAGCAGTGGGGGCGATCAGCCCCAGCATTTT.

On this clone itself: Other DNA sequences from this sample encode an identical CDR3 as well. The V gene is TRBV6-5, the J gene TRBJ1-5; D is possibly TRBD1 (5 bases). V was pared by 0 bases and J by 1 base, with 7 bases between. This CDR3 comprises 15 residues. Germline CDR1 reads MNHEY; CDR2 reads SVGAGI. The CDR3 sequence is CASSYSRDSNQPQHF. In DNA form, the CDR3 reads TGTGCCAGCAGTTACTCTCGGGACAGCAATCAGCCCCAGCATTTT.